One and the same sample provided the 25 T cell receptor beta chains below, sequenced in a study of spatial heterogeneity in lung cancer. Indicated time point: sample taken at primary tumor resection. What these receptors recognize is not known. TCRdb itself ran the 5' RACE reads through MiXCR, one entry per CDR3 protein. The sample yields around 3,500 distinct CDR3 sequences, roughly a quarter seen once. Study conclusions and caveats: Tumors with more nonsynonymous mutations had more expanded intratumoral alpha and beta TCRs.

The specimen was lung tumor tissue, collected at surgery. Source of these receptors: a male donor with early-stage non-small cell lung cancer.

In this sample, this clonotype is medium-sized. The library was designed around alpha chains, so this beta chain is a stray read whose abundance carries little weight. This sequence joins TRBV5-6 and TRBJ2-7; D might be TRBD1 (7 bases). CDR1 is SGHDT, CDR2 YYEEEE, per germline. V shed 7 bases and J shed 0 bases, with 11 bases lying between them. This CDR3 has 13 amino acids. CDR3: CASGQGGSYEQYF. The CDR3 nucleotides read TGTGCCAGCGGGCAGGGGGGCTCCTACGAGCAGTACTTC.

This clonotype counts as medium-sized (0.01 to 0.1%). This beta chain is off target for a library built for alpha chains, so its abundance means little. The J gene is TRBJ1-6, the V gene TRBV28; TRBD1 aligns across 7 bases. Germline V lookup: CDR1 MDHEN, CDR2 SYDVKM. CDR3 length: 13 amino acids. V was pared by 11 bases and J by 9 bases, with 10 bases of the junction left unmatched. CDR3 sequence reads: CAGGTVQGSPLHF. For the CDR3, the DNA is TGTGCCGGGGGGACAGTCCAAGGTTCACCCCTCCACTTT. Filled out from reference TRBV28 and TRBJ1-6, the complete variable domain reads DVKVTQSSRYLVKRTGEKVFLECVQDMDHENMFWYRQDPGLGLRLIYFSYDVKMKEKGDIPEGYSVSREKKERFSLILESASTNQTSMYLCAGGTVQGSPLHFGNGTRLTVT.

Comment on this clonotype: Found in a library prepared for alpha chains, this beta chain is an off-target read, and its abundance has little meaning. The chain carries TRBV11-2 and TRBJ2-2; TRBD2 aligns across 14 bases. With 4 bases clipped from V and 8 bases from J, the junction kept 12 bases outside the gene matches. Germline V gene data show CDR1 as SGHAT and CDR2 as FQNNGV. The CDR3 spans 18 residues. CDR3 in amino acids: CASSSRGGLAGVYGELFF. The CDR3 DNA sequence: TGTGCCAGCAGCTCCCGAGGGGGACTAGCGGGAGTCTATGGGGAGCTGTTTTTT.

Comment on this clonotype: As an off-target read in a library built for alpha chains, this beta chain has a frequency of little significance. CDR3 bases: TGTGCCAGCAGTTTATCTCGAAACACCATATATTTT. Translating it yields CASSLSRNTIYF. This chain uses TRBV12-3 or TRBV12-4 with TRBJ1-3; D uncertain. The CDR3 sequence is 12 residues long. V dropped 2 bases and J dropped 5 bases, with 4 bases sitting between them.

For this clonotype: Because this beta chain is a stray read in a library intended to capture alpha chains, its abundance should not be given much weight. The chain uses TRBV14 and TRBJ2-7; 8 bases line up with TRBD1. The CDR3 extends over 15 amino acids. Per germline, CDR1 SGHDN and CDR2 FVKESK. V shed 4 bases, J shed 1 base, and the junction held 6 bases outside the gene matches. CDR3 DNA sequence: TGTGCCAGCAGCCGAGGACAGGGACGTTCCTACGAGCAGTACTTC. This sequence encodes CASSRGQGRSYEQYF.

In the case of this clonotype: As an off-target read in a library built for alpha chains, this beta chain has a frequency of little significance. This chain uses TRBV12-3 or TRBV12-4 with TRBJ1-1; TRBD1 matches 8 bases. V shed 6 bases and J 3 bases; nucleotides not matched to a gene: 9. The CDR3 loop spans 15 amino acids. The CDR3 spells CASRPGGAWDTEAFF. Written as DNA, the CDR3 is TGTGCCAGCAGGCCAGGGGGCGCCTGGGACACTGAAGCTTTCTTT.

Worth noting for this clonotype: Since the library was made to target alpha chains, this beta chain is a stray read and its abundance is not meaningful. The chain carries TRBV20-1 and TRBJ2-3; 8 positions match TRBD2. The CDR3 is 16 residues long. Germline trimming cut 0 bases from V and 3 bases from J; bases unmatched to any gene: 8. From germline, CDR1 is DFQATT and CDR2 SNEGSKA (reference sequence). The CDR3 nucleotides read TGCAGTGCTAGAGATCGAGCTAGACTAGCGACAGATACGCAGTATTTT. Its protein is CSARDRARLATDTQYF.

This clonotype was seen just once. For a library built for alpha chains, this beta chain is a stray read; little rests on its size. The chain joins TRBV5-1 to TRBJ2-7; D is uncertain. Trimming pared 6 bases from V and 10 bases from J, leaving 11 bases between. Germline V gene lookup returns CDR1 SGHRS and CDR2 YFSETQ. The CDR3 covers 10 residues. The CDR3 is CASIKRGQYF. Written as DNA, the CDR3 is TGCGCCAGCATAAAAAGAGGACAGTACTTC.

This clonotype is categorized as large. This beta chain is off target for a library built for alpha chains, so its abundance means little. J is TRBJ2-3 and V is TRBV7-8; TRBD2 agrees at 9 bases. This CDR3 has 16 residues. Per the germline V gene, CDR1 is SGHVS and CDR2 is FQNEAQ. With 4 bases clipped from V and 1 base from J, the junction kept 6 bases outside the gene matches. The CDR3 sequence is CASSSRLAVGTDTQYF. In DNA, the CDR3 is TGTGCCAGCAGCTCGAGACTAGCGGTTGGCACAGATACGCAGTATTTT.

Judged by abundance, this clonotype is medium-sized. Since it is a stray read in a library aimed at alpha chains, this beta chain has a size that is not meaningful. DNA for the CDR3: TGCGCCAGCAGCTTGGGACTTGACTCCTACAATGAGCAGTTCTTC. This codes for CASSLGLDSYNEQFF. The chain has TRBV5-1 and TRBJ2-1; the D is unclear. This CDR3 comprises 15 residues. V lost 0 bases and J lost 0, with 7 bases in between. From germline, CDR1 is SGHRS and CDR2 YFSETQ.

This clonotype is termed large. This beta chain turned up in a library designed for alpha chains; as an off-target read, its abundance says little. The chain couples TRBV12-3 or TRBV12-4 to TRBJ1-5; the D gene is possibly TRBD1 (5 bases). The V end was cut by 8 bases, the J end by 2 bases, with 10 bases between. This CDR3 has 13 amino acids. The CDR3: CASARGGNQPQHF. The CDR3 DNA is TGTGCCAGCGCGCGGGGGGGCAATCAGCCCCAGCATTTT.

By sample fraction, this clonotype is medium-sized (0.01 to 0.1%). Within a library made for alpha chains, this beta chain is off target, and its count is uninformative. The chain links TRBV5-1 to TRBJ2-1; 12 bases line up with TRBD2. The CDR3 sequence is 16 residues long. Germline loops: CDR1 SGHRS, CDR2 YFSETQ. Trimming took 4 bases from V and 4 from J; bases not matched to a gene: 6. The CDR3 is CASSAGTSGLYNEQFF. The CDR3, as DNA: TGCGCCAGCAGCGCCGGGACTAGCGGGCTGTACAATGAGCAGTTCTTC.

This clonotype is labeled as medium-sized. This beta chain turned up in a library designed for alpha chains; as an off-target read, its abundance says little. The chain carries TRBV9 and TRBJ1-1; the D is unclear. Germline V gives CDR1 SGDLS, CDR2 YYNGEE. The CDR3 has 16 residues. Trimming left V 0 bases short and J 4 bases short, with 16 bases between. The CDR3 is CASSVGISAYSTEAFF. CDR3 nucleotides: TGTGCCAGCAGCGTAGGGATTTCGGCGTATAGCACTGAAGCTTTCTTT.

This clonotype is medium-sized. Within a library made for alpha chains, this beta chain is off target, and its count is uninformative. The chain links TRBV28 to TRBJ1-5, with 8 bases matching TRBD1. This CDR3 region has 13 residues. CDR1 is MDHEN and CDR2 is SYDVKM in the germline V gene. V trimming: 5 bases; J trimming: 16 bases; junction bases outside the gene matches: 13. This CDR3 reads CASSGQGRGIVHF. CDR3 in DNA: TGTGCCAGCAGTGGACAGGGCAGGGGGATCGTACATTTT.

Remarks on this clonotype: This beta chain slipped into a library made for alpha chains as a stray read, so its size is not meaningful. The chain links TRBV28 to TRBJ1-2; D call uncertain. Germline V gene data show CDR1 as MDHEN and CDR2 as SYDVKM. V gave up 6 bases and J gave up 1 base, with 9 bases separating them. The CDR3 contains 13 residues. The CDR3 is CASSPGINYGYTF. The CDR3 nucleotides read TGTGCCAGCAGCCCCGGCATTAACTATGGCTACACCTTC.

By sample share, this clonotype is medium-sized (0.01 to 0.1%). This beta chain represents an off-target read in a library built for alpha chains; its size is of limited meaning. This rearrangement joins TRBV20-1 to TRBJ1-6; 8 nucleotides line up with TRBD1. In germline, CDR1 is DFQATT, CDR2 SNEGSKA (reference sequence). CDR3 length: 18 residues. Trimming took 0 bases from V and 1 from J; bases not matched to a gene: 8. The CDR3 region is CSARDPGQGASYNSPLHF. CDR3 nucleotides: TGCAGTGCTAGAGATCCGGGTCAGGGGGCGTCCTATAATTCACCCCTCCACTTT.

This clonotype is deemed large. With the library built for alpha chains, this beta chain is off target and its frequency is not meaningful. The chain combines TRBV28 with TRBJ1-2, with no clear D. Germline CDR1 and CDR2: MDHEN and SYDVKM. The CDR3 is 16 amino acids. V was shortened by 4 bases and J by 4 bases, with 19 bases between the two germline ends. CDR3 residues: CASSSARADRVYGYTF. Here the CDR3 DNA reads TGTGCCAGCAGTTCCGCTAGGGCAGACCGAGTCTATGGCTACACCTTC.

This clonotype is medium-sized in the sample. The library was built for alpha chains, so this beta chain is an off-target read and its size means little. The chain links TRBV1 to TRBJ1-5; the D call in the table, TRBD1, was not verified against the DNA. TRBV1 is marked as a pseudogene. The CDR3 spans 15 residues. CDR3 in amino acids: CTSSQDLQGRQPQHF. The CDR3 coding sequence is TGCACCAGCAGCCAAGATCTACAGGGGCGTCAGCCCCAGCATTTT.

Judged by abundance, this clonotype is medium-sized. Because the library targeted alpha chains, this beta chain is an off-target read whose size means little. The chain links TRBV4-2 to TRBJ1-2, with D perhaps TRBD1 (6 bases). V was cut by 4 bases and J by 4 bases, with 16 bases left in between. This CDR3 region has 15 residues. The germline V gene encodes CDR1 LGHNA and CDR2 YNFKEQ. DNA of the CDR3: TGTGCCAGCAGCCCTCAACTCGGACAGCTCTATGGCTACACCTTC. This encodes CASSPQLGQLYGYTF.

About this clonotype itself: This beta chain lies outside the target of a library built for alpha chains; its clone size means little. The V gene is TRBV25-1, the J gene TRBJ1-5, with a possible D match to TRBD1 (5 bases). The V gene's germline CDR1 is MGHDK and CDR2 SYGVNS. The CDR3 has 12 amino acids. V gave up 8 bases and J gave up 5 bases, with 10 bases separating them. CDR3 sequence reads: CASSRGDQPQHF. The CDR3 nucleotides are TGTGCCAGCTCTCGAGGGGATCAGCCCCAGCATTTT.

In its sample, this clonotype is medium-sized. The size of this beta chain means little, since it is a stray read in a library made for alpha chains. This chain joins TRBV12-3 or TRBV12-4 and TRBJ2-1, with TRBD2 matching 10 bases. V dropped 6 bases and J dropped 6; count of bases not matched to a gene: 5. The CDR3 totals 14 residues. The CDR3 coding sequence is TGTGCCAGCAGGCTAGCGGGAGCGACCAATGAGCAGTTCTTC. This sequence encodes CASRLAGATNEQFF.

Sample share makes this clonotype medium-sized. This beta chain is off target for a library built for alpha chains, so its abundance means little. The V call is TRBV7-2, the J call TRBJ2-1; TRBD2 matches 8 bases. This CDR3 is 17 amino acids long. The trim removed 3 bases at V and 7 bases at J, leaving 14 bases unmatched. Germline CDR1 SGHTA, CDR2 FQGNSA. The CDR3 region is CASSFGVGLSGGNEQFF. As DNA, the CDR3 is TGTGCCAGCAGCTTCGGTGTCGGACTGTCGGGGGGGAATGAGCAGTTCTTC.

This clonotype has more than one count but fewer than ten. This beta chain is an off-target read within a library intended for alpha chains, so its frequency means little. The V gene is TRBV4-1, the J gene TRBJ1-6, with D unclear. Germline CDR1 and CDR2: MGHRA and YSYEKL. The CDR3 runs 14 residues. The ends were cut back, 1 base at V and 8 bases at J, with 9 bases in the middle. CDR3 sequence reads: CASSQGTEYSPLHF. The CDR3 DNA sequence: TGCGCCAGCAGCCAAGGGACGGAGTATTCACCCCTCCACTTT.

As concerns this clonotype: Found in a library prepared for alpha chains, this beta chain is an off-target read, and its abundance has little meaning. The chain carries TRBV11-1 and TRBJ2-1, with D unresolved. This CDR3 has 13 amino acids. CDR1 SGHAT and CDR2 FQDESV come from the germline V gene (reference sequence). Between the trimmed V and J ends, which lost 5 bases and 7 bases, there was a span of 12 bases. The CDR3 DNA reads TGTGCCAGCAGCCCCGATGGGTGGAATGAGCAGTTCTTC. Translating gives CASSPDGWNEQFF.

This clonotype is judged large. The library was built for alpha chains, so this beta chain is an off-target read and its size means little. The chain employs TRBV7-8 and TRBJ2-5; 13 bases match TRBD2. With 3 bases clipped from V and 4 bases from J, the junction kept 8 bases outside the gene matches. CDR1 is SGHVS and CDR2 is FQNEAQ in the germline V gene. This CDR3 comprises 17 residues. CDR3 sequence: CASSLGSLAGGGETQYF. Written as DNA, the CDR3 is TGTGCCAGCAGCTTGGGATCACTAGCGGGGGGGGGAGAGACCCAGTACTTC.